These 31 T cell receptor beta chains came from one sample sequenced in a study of spatial heterogeneity in lung cancer. Time point given: sample taken at primary tumor resection. A single record per CDR3 protein comes from TCRdb applying MiXCR to the 5' RACE reads. Of about 5,100 distinct CDR3 sequences listed, roughly 6.8% were seen once; the top ten hold 19%. These receptors have no identified antigens. Overall study findings and caveats: How many expanded intratumoral alpha and beta TCRs were present tracked the tumor mutation count, which was a count of nonsynonymous mutations.

Specimen: lung tumor tissue, collected at surgery. These TCRs come from a male donor with early-stage non-small cell lung cancer.

This clonotype was counted many times. The rearrangement joins TRBV13 to TRBJ2-7; 9 bases are a match to TRBD1. Germline-derived CDR1 and CDR2 are PRHDT and FYEKMQ (reference sequence). The V gene end was trimmed by 5 bases and the J gene end by 4 bases; junction bases not matched to a gene: 6. CDR3 length equals 14 residues. The DNA of the CDR3 is TGTGCCAGCAGCCCTCCGGACAGGGGATACGAGCAGTACTTC. Encoded protein: CASSPPDRGYEQYF.

The sample holds many counts of this clonotype. This chain connects TRBV27 to TRBJ2-7; D might be TRBD2 (7 bases). Trimming stripped 2 bases from V and 5 bases from J, with 19 bases between. CDR1 and CDR2 (germline): MNHEY, SMNVEV (reference sequence). This CDR3 has 16 amino acids. The CDR3 DNA reads as TGTGCCAGCAGTTTAAGGCCGGTGGGGGGGGCTGACGAGCAGTACTTC. Amino acid sequence: CASSLRPVGGADEQYF.

This clonotype showed up many times. The V gene is TRBV4-3, the J gene TRBJ1-4; the match to TRBD1 covers 7 bases. Trimming removed 2 bases from V and 8 bases from J; junction bases left unmatched: 2. CDR1 and CDR2 from the germline V gene are LGHNA and YSLEER. The CDR3 loop spans 13 amino acids. CDR3 nucleotide sequence: TGCGCCAGCAGCCAAAACAGGGGAGAAAAACTGTTTTTT. It encodes CASSQNRGEKLFF.

This clonotype occurred many times. The chain joins TRBV3-1 to TRBJ2-2; the D call may be TRBD1 or TRBD2 (6 bases each). Deletions cut 1 base from V and 6 bases from J, with 15 bases between. CDR1 and CDR2 from the germline V gene are LGHDT and YNNKEL (reference sequence). The CDR3 runs to 16 residues. The CDR3, as DNA: TGTGCCAGCAGCCAAGTCCGGGGGACATATCCCGGGGAGCTGTTTTTT. Amino acids: CASSQVRGTYPGELFF.

This clonotype was picked up many times. V usage is TRBV10-3 and J usage is TRBJ1-3; D remains unclear. Trimming cost V 4 bases and J 0 bases, with 7 bases left between them. There are 14 residues in the CDR3. Germline lookup yields CDR1 ENHRY and CDR2 SYGVKD. The CDR3 nucleotides are TGTGCCATCAGTGGGGCTTCCTCTGGAAACACCATATATTTT. This encodes CAISGASSGNTIYF.

By share, this clonotype counts as medium-sized. This chain connects TRBV7-9 to TRBJ1-2; no clear D. This CDR3 contains 12 residues. Germline V gene data show CDR1 as SEHNR and CDR2 as FQNEAQ (reference sequence). The V end was cut by 3 bases, the J end by 10 bases, with 12 bases between. The CDR3 protein is CASSFEEDPYTF. For the CDR3, the DNA is TGTGCCAGCAGCTTTGAGGAGGATCCCTACACCTTC.

This chain uses TRBV3-1 with TRBJ2-7; the D gene is possibly TRBD1 (6 bases). Germline CDR1 and CDR2: LGHDT and YNNKEL (reference sequence). This CDR3 has 15 amino acids. V lost 1 base to trimming and J lost 0 bases, with 10 bases between them. The CDR3 loop reads CASSQGAGASYEQYF. As DNA, the CDR3 is TGTGCCAGCAGCCAAGGGGCAGGGGCCTCCTACGAGCAGTACTTC.

By frequency in the sample, this clonotype is medium-sized. The V call is TRBV5-1, the J call TRBJ2-3; D is undetermined. CDR3 length: 14 amino acids. The V gene lost 3 bases and the J gene lost 0 bases, with 8 bases spanning the gap. CDR1 is SGHRS and CDR2 is YFSETQ in the germline V gene. The CDR3 reads CASSSVTSTDTQYF. The DNA of the CDR3 is TGCGCCAGCAGCTCCGTTACTAGCACAGATACGCAGTATTTT.

This clonotype was seen at least ten times. This sequence joins TRBV10-3 and TRBJ2-2; D possibly corresponds to TRBD2 (6 bases). The CDR3 loop spans 13 amino acids. The germline gives CDR1 ENHRY, CDR2 SYGVKD. V was pared by 6 bases and J by 6 bases, with 11 bases between. The CDR3 region has the DNA TGTGCCATCAGACTACTAGCCGCCGGGGAGCTGTTTTTT. It yields the protein CAIRLLAAGELFF.

This clonotype came up many times. The chain carries TRBV4-1 and TRBJ2-2, with D perhaps matching TRBD1 (5 bases). This CDR3 has 15 amino acids. From germline, CDR1 is MGHRA and CDR2 YSYEKL. Between the trimmed V and J ends, which lost 3 bases and 2 bases, there was a span of 10 bases. The CDR3 bases are TGCGCCAGCAGCCAGATGACAGCTAACACCGGGGAGCTGTTTTTT. This translates into CASSQMTANTGELFF.

By its share, this clonotype is medium-sized (0.01 to 0.1%). V and J are TRBV5-1 and TRBJ2-2, with D uncertain. This CDR3 contains 12 residues. CDR1 and CDR2 (germline): SGHRS, YFSETQ. V was cut by 2 bases and J by 6 bases, with 5 bases left in between. The CDR3 is CASSFVPGELFF. CDR3 in DNA: TGCGCCAGCAGCTTCGTCCCCGGGGAGCTGTTTTTT.

This clonotype is deemed medium-sized. The chain has TRBV28 and TRBJ1-1; a possible D gene is TRBD1 (6 bases). V was cut by 5 bases and J by 6 bases, with 19 bases left in between. The CDR3 has 15 residues. Germline CDR1 is MDHEN and CDR2 is SYDVKM. CDR3 DNA sequence: TGTGCCAGCAGTCCCCCCGCAGGGGAGGGCTCTGAAGCTTTCTTT. It encodes CASSPPAGEGSEAFF.

This clonotype was seen at least ten times. The J gene is TRBJ2-3, the V gene TRBV5-1, with 8 bases that match TRBD2. The CDR3 runs to 15 residues. The V and J ends lost 4 bases and 4 bases, in that order; junction bases with no gene match: 8. Per germline, CDR1 SGHRS and CDR2 YFSETQ. The CDR3 protein is CASSREPGGPDTQYF. CDR3 DNA: TGCGCCAGCAGCCGGGAGCCGGGGGGGCCAGATACGCAGTATTTT. The full variable domain, its missing parts supplied by reference TRBV5-1 and TRBJ2-3, is KAGVTQTPRYLIKTRGQQVTLSCSPISGHRSVSWYQQTPGQGLQFLFEYFSETQRNKGNFPGRFSGRQFSNSRSEMNVSTLELGDSALYLCASSREPGGPDTQYFGPGTRLTVL.

For this clonotype: A clone one base away is much larger, so this may be a read error. The chain carries TRBV5-1 and TRBJ2-1; 7 bases align to TRBD1. Germline V gives CDR1 SGHRS, CDR2 YFSETQ. CDR3 size: 15 residues. This CDR3 is CAGSLGQTGYNEQFF. In nucleotides, the CDR3 is TGCGCCGGCAGCTTGGGACAGACGGGGTACAATGAGCAGTTCTTC.

By proportion, this clonotype is large. The chain couples TRBV5-4 to TRBJ2-5; maybe TRBD1 (5 bases). Trimming took off 0 bases at V and 2 bases at J, with 11 bases between the two ends. Per the germline V gene, CDR1 is SGHNT and CDR2 is YYREEE (reference sequence). The CDR3 contains 15 residues. The CDR3 region has the DNA TGTGCCAGCAGCTTGGCCTCGGCAGGGCAAGAGACCCAGTACTTC. This gives the protein CASSLASAGQETQYF. Drawing the rest from reference TRBV5-4 and TRBJ2-5, the complete variable domain is ETGVTQSPTHLIKTRGQQVTLRCSSQSGHNTVSWYQQALGQGPQFIFQYYREEENGRGNFPPRFSGLQFPNYSSELNVNALELDDSALYLCASSLASAGQETQYFGPGTRLLVL.

This clonotype was counted many times. This chain uses TRBV5-4 with TRBJ2-5, with TRBD2 identical over 8 bases. Germline assignment: CDR1 SGHNT and CDR2 YYREEE (reference sequence). Trimming at V came to 3 bases and at J to 5 bases, leaving 6 bases not matched to a gene. The CDR3 is 14 amino acids. The CDR3 DNA sequence: TGTGCCAGCAGCTCCAGCGGGAGTTCGGAGACCCAGTACTTC. Translation: CASSSSGSSETQYF.

By sample fraction, this clonotype is medium-sized (0.01 to 0.1%). The rearrangement links TRBV10-3 to TRBJ1-5; D gene unclear. CDR1 ENHRY and CDR2 SYGVKD come from the germline V gene. The germline V and J ends were trimmed by 0 bases and 4 bases, with 4 bases remaining between them. This CDR3 has 13 residues. The CDR3: CAISESENQPQHF. DNA for the CDR3: TGTGCCATCAGTGAGTCTGAAAATCAGCCCCAGCATTTT.

This clonotype is medium-sized by share. The genes are TRBV9 and TRBJ2-1; 7 nucleotides line up with TRBD2. J was trimmed by 1 base and V by 3 bases; bases with no gene match: 4. Germline V gives CDR1 SGDLS, CDR2 YYNGEE. This CDR3 comprises 15 residues. The CDR3 spells CASSGSGTSYNEQFF. DNA for the CDR3: TGTGCCAGCAGCGGCAGCGGGACGTCCTACAATGAGCAGTTCTTC. Supplemented by reference TRBV9 and TRBJ2-1, the full variable domain reads DSGVTQTPKHLITATGQRVTLRCSPRSGDLSVYWYQQSLDQGLQFLIQYYNGEERAKGNILERFSAQQFPDLHSELNLSSLELGDSALYFCASSGSGTSYNEQFFGPGTRLTVL.

This clonotype was found many times. The chain uses TRBV7-3 and TRBJ2-7, with TRBD2 matching over 10 bases. Per the germline V gene, CDR1 is SGHTA and CDR2 is FQGTGA. Trimming at V came to 5 bases and at J to 3 bases, leaving 7 bases not matched to a gene. The CDR3 consists of 15 residues. For the CDR3, the DNA is TGTGCCAGCAGCAGAGCGGGAGGGCCTGTCTACGAGCAGTACTTC. Translating gives CASSRAGGPVYEQYF.

This clonotype is medium-sized within its sample. The genes are TRBV4-3 and TRBJ2-7; D tentatively reads TRBD1 or TRBD2 (5 bases each). This CDR3 contains 13 residues. The germline gives CDR1 LGHNA, CDR2 YSLEER. V was clipped by 8 bases and J by 2 bases, with 13 bases between them. The CDR3 nucleotides read TGCGCCAGCGGCCGGGACCTCGCCTACGAGCAGTACTTC. Its protein is CASGRDLAYEQYF.

This clonotype turned up a few times. The chain uses TRBV29-1 and TRBJ1-4; D remains ambiguous. The CDR3 has 13 residues. The V end lost 5 bases, the J end lost 5 bases, and 12 bases lay between the germline ends. Germline assignment: CDR1 SQVTM and CDR2 ANQGSEA. The CDR3, as DNA: TGCAGCGTTACTCGACTCCTCAATGAAAAACTGTTTTTT. It codes for CSVTRLLNEKLFF.

The chain recombines TRBV6-5 with TRBJ2-3; 11 bases line up with TRBD2. Unmatched junction bases numbered 4, after V lost 6 bases and J lost 8 bases. The CDR3 runs 13 residues. Germline V gene data show CDR1 as MNHEY and CDR2 as SVGAGI. The CDR3 here is CASSGTSGGTQYF. DNA of the CDR3: TGTGCCAGCAGCGGGACTAGCGGCGGTACGCAGTATTTT.

This clonotype was observed at least ten times. The chain is built from TRBV6-5 and TRBJ2-7, with 11 bases that match TRBD1. CDR1 MNHEY and CDR2 SVGAGI come from the germline V gene. Unmatched junction bases numbered 6, after V lost 2 bases and J lost 3 bases. The CDR3 sequence is 16 residues long. The CDR3 nucleotides read TGTGCCAGCAGTTACAACCCGGGACAGGGGGACTACGAGCAGTACTTC. Residues: CASSYNPGQGDYEQYF.

There are many counts of this clonotype. V is TRBV2 and J is TRBJ2-7; D might be TRBD1 (6 bases). V lost 10 bases, J lost 5 bases, and 18 bases lay in between. This CDR3 is 13 amino acids long. Germline assignment: CDR1 SNHLY and CDR2 FYNNEI. CDR3 bases: TGTGCCACAGGACAGCTTCAACCTAACGAGCAGTACTTC. This gives the protein CATGQLQPNEQYF.

Many counts were recorded for this clonotype. The J gene is TRBJ2-1, the V gene TRBV27, with TRBD2 identical over 13 bases. The V segment lost 0 bases and the J segment 8 bases; nucleotides outside the gene matches: 4. CDR1 MNHEY and CDR2 SMNVEV come from the germline V gene (reference sequence). The CDR3 runs to 16 residues. The CDR3, as DNA: TGTGCCAGCAGTTTATCGGGGACTAGCGGGGTCGATGAGCAGTTCTTC. This encodes CASSLSGTSGVDEQFF.

In its sample, this clonotype was seen many times. The chain uses TRBV5-8 and TRBJ2-4, with 11 bases lining up with TRBD2. This CDR3 contains 18 residues. CDR1 SGHTS and CDR2 YDEGEE come from the germline V gene. V lost 4 bases to trimming and J lost 0 bases; unmatched junction nucleotides: 9. The DNA of the CDR3 is TGTGCCAGCAGCCAGGGGACTAGCGGAGTCCTAGCCAAAAACATTCAGTACTTC. Protein product: CASSQGTSGVLAKNIQYF.

This clonotype is classed as medium-sized. The genes are TRBV5-1 and TRBJ2-1, with D hard to call. Germline CDR1 is SGHRS and CDR2 is YFSETQ. V lost 0 bases and J lost 0, with 4 bases in between. This CDR3 region has 14 residues. CDR3 sequence: CASSLAFSYNEQFF. The CDR3 DNA reads as TGCGCCAGCAGCTTGGCGTTCTCCTACAATGAGCAGTTCTTC.

This clonotype counts as medium-sized. The rearrangement links TRBV5-1 to TRBJ1-1; D is uncertain. With 0 bases removed from V and 0 bases from J, the gap between germline ends came to 9 bases. The CDR3 loop spans 15 amino acids. Germline values: CDR1 SGHRS, CDR2 YFSETQ. The CDR3 is CASSLALVMNTEAFF. CDR3 DNA: TGCGCCAGCAGCTTGGCGTTGGTAATGAACACTGAAGCTTTCTTT.

By share, this clonotype counts as medium-sized. The chain couples TRBV6-1 to TRBJ2-1; unclear D gene. V lost 1 base to trimming and J lost 5 bases, with 9 bases between them. Germline lookup yields CDR1 MNHNS and CDR2 SASEGT. CDR3 length: 14 residues. CDR3: CASSEGWTDNEQFF. CDR3 in DNA: TGTGCCAGCAGTGAAGGGTGGACGGACAATGAGCAGTTCTTC.

This clonotype occurred many times. The V call is TRBV7-2, the J call TRBJ2-3, with D possibly TRBD2 on 7 matching bases. The ends were cut back, 1 base at V and 7 bases at J, with 18 bases in the middle. Germline V gene data show CDR1 as SGHTA and CDR2 as FQGNSA. The CDR3 runs to 16 residues. CDR3 DNA sequence: TGTGCCAGCAGCTTAGTGGTGGGAGGGGGTGAGAATACGCAGTATTTT. Encoded protein: CASSLVVGGGENTQYF.

This clonotype occurred many times. The chain has TRBV20-1 and TRBJ2-1; a weak D match, TRBD2 (7 bases). Germline CDR1 DFQATT, CDR2 SNEGSKA (reference sequence). V lost 1 base and J 9 bases, leaving 13 bases between the germline ends. There are 13 residues in the CDR3. CDR3 sequence (DNA): TGCAGTGCTAGAGTGTCGGGGGGCGGTGAGCAGTTCTTC. This encodes CSARVSGGGEQFF.